The 4 T cell receptor beta chains listed next were all sequenced from one sample in a study of blood T cells in healthy people across ages. A second PCR of 7 to 11 cycles used a sample-barcoded 5' primer and a J-beta primer mix. TCRdb re-called the 5' RACE reads through MiXCR, storing one row per CDR3 protein. The table shows about 680,000 distinct CDR3 sequences, with approximately 49% occurring only once. Sequencing used blood. Receptors originate from a woman aged 60 to 75 in good health.

The chain combines TRBV20-1 with TRBJ2-2; no clear D gene. The germline gives CDR1 DFQATT, CDR2 SNEGSKA (reference sequence). Trimming cost V 0 bases and J 4 bases, with 6 bases left between them. This CDR3 is built from 13 residues. The CDR3 region has the DNA TGCAGTGCTAGAGATCCAGCCACCGGGGAGCTGTTTTTT. Protein product: CSARDPATGELFF.

The CDR3 nucleotides are TGTGCCTGTATCGGAGGGGGCTCCTACGAGCAGTACTTC. It translates to CACIGGGSYEQYF. The chain recombines TRBV30 with TRBJ2-7; D possibly uses TRBD1 or TRBD2 (6 bases each). V was cut by 6 bases and J by 0 bases, with 12 bases left in between. Germline V gene sequence: CDR1 GTSNPN, CDR2 SVGIG (reference sequence). The CDR3 consists of 13 residues.

The gene calls are TRBV28 and TRBJ2-1; D possibly corresponds to TRBD2 (5 bases). The CDR3 runs 14 residues. Trimming stripped 6 bases from V and 0 bases from J, with 9 bases between. Germline V gene sequence: CDR1 MDHEN, CDR2 SYDVKM. The CDR3 sequence is CASRSGASYNEQFF. The CDR3 bases are TGTGCCAGCAGGAGCGGAGCCTCCTACAATGAGCAGTTCTTC.

Remarks on this clonotype: Being one base from a much bigger clone, this may be a read error. V and J are TRBV29-1 and TRBJ2-1; a possible D gene is TRBD1 (5 bases). Between the trimmed V and J ends, which lost 4 bases and 1 base, there was a span of 11 bases. From germline, CDR1 is SQVTM and CDR2 ANQGSEA. This CDR3 has 14 amino acids. The CDR3 reads CSVGPQGSYNEQFF. CDR3 DNA: TGCAGCGTTGGCCCTCAGGGTTCCTACAATGAGCAGTTCTTC.